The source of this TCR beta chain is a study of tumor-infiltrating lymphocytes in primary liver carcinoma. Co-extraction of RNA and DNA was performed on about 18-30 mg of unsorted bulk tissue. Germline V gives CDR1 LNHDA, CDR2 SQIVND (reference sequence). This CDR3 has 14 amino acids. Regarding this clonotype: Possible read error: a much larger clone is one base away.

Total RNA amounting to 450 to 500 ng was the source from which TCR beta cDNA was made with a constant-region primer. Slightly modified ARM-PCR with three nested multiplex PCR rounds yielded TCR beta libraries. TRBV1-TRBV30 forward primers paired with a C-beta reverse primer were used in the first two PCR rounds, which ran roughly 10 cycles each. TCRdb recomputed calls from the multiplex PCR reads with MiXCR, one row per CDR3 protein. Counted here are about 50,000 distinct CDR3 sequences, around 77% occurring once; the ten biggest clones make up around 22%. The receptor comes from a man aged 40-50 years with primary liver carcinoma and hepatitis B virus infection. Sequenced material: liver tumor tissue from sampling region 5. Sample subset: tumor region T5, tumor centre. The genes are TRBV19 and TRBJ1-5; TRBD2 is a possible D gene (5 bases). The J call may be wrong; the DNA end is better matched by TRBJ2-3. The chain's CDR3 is CASSPPGFNQPQYF. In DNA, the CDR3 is TGTGCCAGTAGTCCCCCGGGATTCAATCAGCCCCAGTATTTT.